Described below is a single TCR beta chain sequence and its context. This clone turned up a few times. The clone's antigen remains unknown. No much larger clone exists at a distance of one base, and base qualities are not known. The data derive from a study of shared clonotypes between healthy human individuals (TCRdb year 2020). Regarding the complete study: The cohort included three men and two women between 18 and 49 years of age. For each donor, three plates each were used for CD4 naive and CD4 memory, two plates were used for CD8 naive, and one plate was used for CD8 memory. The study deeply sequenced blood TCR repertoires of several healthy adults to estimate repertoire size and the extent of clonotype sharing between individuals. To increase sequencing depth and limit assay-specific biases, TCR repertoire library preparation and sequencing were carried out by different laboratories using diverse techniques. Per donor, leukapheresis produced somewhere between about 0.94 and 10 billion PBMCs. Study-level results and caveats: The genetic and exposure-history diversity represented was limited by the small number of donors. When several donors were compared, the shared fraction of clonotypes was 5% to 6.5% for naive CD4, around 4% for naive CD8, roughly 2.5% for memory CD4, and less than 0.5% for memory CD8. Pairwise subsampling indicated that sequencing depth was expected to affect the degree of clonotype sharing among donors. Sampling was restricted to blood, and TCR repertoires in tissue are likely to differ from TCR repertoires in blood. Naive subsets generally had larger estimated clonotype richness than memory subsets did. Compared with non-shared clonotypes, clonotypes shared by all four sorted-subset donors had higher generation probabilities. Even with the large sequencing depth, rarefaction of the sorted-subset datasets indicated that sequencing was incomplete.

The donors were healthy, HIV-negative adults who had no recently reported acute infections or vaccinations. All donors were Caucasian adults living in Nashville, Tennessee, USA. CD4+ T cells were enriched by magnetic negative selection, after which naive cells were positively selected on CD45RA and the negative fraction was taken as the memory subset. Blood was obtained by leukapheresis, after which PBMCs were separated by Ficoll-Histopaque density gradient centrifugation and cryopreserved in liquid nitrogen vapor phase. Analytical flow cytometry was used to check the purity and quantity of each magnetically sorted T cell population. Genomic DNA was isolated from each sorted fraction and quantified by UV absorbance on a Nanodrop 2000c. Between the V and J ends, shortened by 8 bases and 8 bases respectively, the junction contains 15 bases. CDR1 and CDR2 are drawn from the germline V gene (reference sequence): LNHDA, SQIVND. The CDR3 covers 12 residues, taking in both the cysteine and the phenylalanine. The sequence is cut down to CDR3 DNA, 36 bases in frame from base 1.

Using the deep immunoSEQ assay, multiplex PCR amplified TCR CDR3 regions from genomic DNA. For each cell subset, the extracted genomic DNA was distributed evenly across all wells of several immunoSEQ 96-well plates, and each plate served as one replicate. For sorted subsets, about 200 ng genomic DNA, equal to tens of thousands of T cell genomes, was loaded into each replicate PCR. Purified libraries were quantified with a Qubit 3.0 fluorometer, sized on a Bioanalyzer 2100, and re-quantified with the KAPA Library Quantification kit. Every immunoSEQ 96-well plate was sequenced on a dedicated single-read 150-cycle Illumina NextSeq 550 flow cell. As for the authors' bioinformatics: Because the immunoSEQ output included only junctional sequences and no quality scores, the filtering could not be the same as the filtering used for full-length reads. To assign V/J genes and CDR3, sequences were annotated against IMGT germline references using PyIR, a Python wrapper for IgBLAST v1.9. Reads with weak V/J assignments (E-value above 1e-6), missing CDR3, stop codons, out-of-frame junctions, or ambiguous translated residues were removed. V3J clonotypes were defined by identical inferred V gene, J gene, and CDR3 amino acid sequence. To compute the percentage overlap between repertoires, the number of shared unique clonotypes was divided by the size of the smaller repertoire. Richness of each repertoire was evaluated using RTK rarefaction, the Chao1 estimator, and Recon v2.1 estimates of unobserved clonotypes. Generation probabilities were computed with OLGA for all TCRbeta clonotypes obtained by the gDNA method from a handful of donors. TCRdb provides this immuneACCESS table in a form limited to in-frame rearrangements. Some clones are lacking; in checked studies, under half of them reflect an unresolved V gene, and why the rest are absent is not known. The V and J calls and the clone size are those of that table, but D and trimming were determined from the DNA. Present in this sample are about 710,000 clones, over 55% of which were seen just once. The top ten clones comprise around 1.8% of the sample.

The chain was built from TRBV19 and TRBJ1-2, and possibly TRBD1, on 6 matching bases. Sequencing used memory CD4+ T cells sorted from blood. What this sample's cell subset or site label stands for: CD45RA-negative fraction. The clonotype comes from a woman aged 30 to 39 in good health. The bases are TGTGCCAGTCTTCAGGGGCCGGGCGGCTACACCTTC. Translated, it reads CASLQGPGGYTF.